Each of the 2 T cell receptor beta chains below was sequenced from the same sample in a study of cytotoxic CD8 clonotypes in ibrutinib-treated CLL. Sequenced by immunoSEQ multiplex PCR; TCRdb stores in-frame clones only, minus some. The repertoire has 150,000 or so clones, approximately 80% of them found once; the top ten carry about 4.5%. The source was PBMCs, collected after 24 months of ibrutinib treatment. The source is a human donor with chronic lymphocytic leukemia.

CDR3: CASSLGESTNEKLFF. CDR3 in DNA: TGTGCCAGCAGCTTAGGGGAGTCAACTAATGAAAAACTGTTTTTT. The chain carries TRBV5-8 and TRBJ1-4, with D possibly being TRBD1 (5 bases). From germline, CDR1 is SGHTS and CDR2 YDEGEE. V dropped 2 bases and J dropped 0 bases, with 8 bases sitting between them. The CDR3 sequence is 15 residues long.

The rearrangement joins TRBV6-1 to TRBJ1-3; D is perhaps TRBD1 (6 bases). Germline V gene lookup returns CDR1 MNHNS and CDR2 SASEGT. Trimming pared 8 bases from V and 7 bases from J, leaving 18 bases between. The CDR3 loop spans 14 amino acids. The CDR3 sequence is CASLIKRGANTIYF. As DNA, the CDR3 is TGTGCCAGCCTCATCAAAAGGGGGGCGAACACCATATATTTT.